This is a list of T cell receptor beta chains from one sample in a study of shared clonotypes between healthy human individuals. Assay: immunoSEQ multiplex PCR; the TCRdb copy retains only in-frame clones and omits some. The table shows 450,000 to 700,000 clones, with around 95% occurring only once. Sample: naive CD8+ T cells sorted from blood. The receptors stem from a woman aged 25 to 45 in good health. Both conserved end residues are part of each CDR3. D genes are given only for firm matches. The listing skips clone size in some rows; elsewhere it reads once, few, many or a size class.

>.|TRBV11-1|TRBJ1-2|TRBD1
TGTGCCAGCAGCTTACAGGGGGCGAACTATGGCTACACCTTC
CASSLQGANYGYTF
>.|TRBV7-9|TRBJ1-4|.
TGTGCCAGCAGCTTAGTTGGGGGGCAGAATGAAAAACTGTTTTTT
CASSLVGGQNEKLFF
>.|TRBV7-9|TRBJ2-5|TRBD1
TGTGCCAGCAGCTCCTTACTTCACGGACAGGGGAGGTTGGGAGAGACCCAGTACTTC
CASSSLLHGQGRLGETQYF
>.|TRBV27|TRBJ2-5|TRBD1
TGTGCCAGCAGTTCCATATACCGGGACAGGGGCGGCGGGGAGACCCAGTACTTC
CASSSIYRDRGGGETQYF
>.|TRBV7-9|TRBJ1-1|.
TGTGCCAGCAGCGCACCCAGGGATCAGGGAGGCACTGAAGCTTTCTTT
CASSAPRDQGGTEAFF
>.|TRBV9|TRBJ1-1|TRBD1
TGTGCCAGCAGCGCAGGGACAGGGACTGAAGCTTTCTTT
CASSAGTGTEAFF
>.|TRBV11-2|TRBJ2-7|.
TGTGCCAGCAGCTTCAGTTCCTACGAGCAGTACTTC
CASSFSSYEQYF
>.|TRBV7-9|TRBJ2-3|TRBD2
TGTGCCAGCGGACCCGGGACTAGCGGTCCTAGCACAGATACGCAGTATTTT
CASGPGTSGPSTDTQYF
>.|TRBV28|TRBJ2-7|.
TGTGCCAGCAGTTTTAACGGGAACTCCTACGAGCAGTACTTC
CASSFNGNSYEQYF
>.|TRBV6-6|TRBJ1-4|.
TGTGCCAGCAAGACGGCAACTAATGAAAAACTGTTTTTT
CASKTATNEKLFF
>.|TRBV5-1|TRBJ2-3|TRBD1
TGCGCCAGCAGCTTAGAAGGGGGACAGAGGGCCTTCACAGATACGCAGTATTTT
CASSLEGGQRAFTDTQYF
>.|TRBV13|TRBJ2-3|.
TGTGCCAGCAGCCCCTTACAGGGTTCTAGCACAGATACGCAGTATTTT
CASSPLQGSSTDTQYF
>.|TRBV29-1|TRBJ2-6|.
TGCAGCGTTGTAGGGACTGGGGCCAACGTCCTGACTTTC
CSVVGTGANVLTF
>.|TRBV10-2|TRBJ2-1|TRBD2
TGCGCCAGCAGAGGACTAGCGGGGACCAGCTCCTACAATGAGCAGTTCTTC
CASRGLAGTSSYNEQFF
>once|TRBV10-3|TRBJ2-5|.
TGTGCCATCATGGACCAAGAGACCCAGTACTTC
CAIMDQETQYF
>.|TRBV5-4|TRBJ1-1|.
TGTGCCAGCACAGGGGTGGTAAACACTGAAGCTTTCTTT
CASTGVVNTEAFF
>.|TRBV28|TRBJ1-5|.
TGTGCCAGCAGTTTATCCAGGTTTGGCAATCAGCCCCAGCATTTT
CASSLSRFGNQPQHF
>.|TRBV9|TRBJ2-7|TRBD1
TGTGCCAGCAGCGGGACAGGGGACGAGCAGTACTTC
CASSGTGDEQYF
>.|TRBV7-6|TRBJ1-5|TRBD1
TGTGCCAGCAGCTTAGGACAGGGCGATCAGCCCCAGCATTTT
CASSLGQGDQPQHF
>.|TRBV6-1|TRBJ2-1|.
TGTGCCAGCAGGGCTAGGGGGAGGTGGGGTGAGCAGTTCTTC
CASRARGRWGEQFF
>.|TRBV27|TRBJ1-2|TRBD1
TGTGCCACCACGAGGACAGGGGAGACTAACTATGGCTACACCTTC
CATTRTGETNYGYTF
>.|TRBV9|TRBJ1-3|.
TGTGCCAGCAGCGTATGGAGGGACGGTGGAAACACCATATATTTT
CASSVWRDGGNTIYF
>.|TRBV4-1|TRBJ2-1|TRBD1
TGCGCCAGCAGCCAATACGGGACAGGACTATCATCCTACAATGAGCAGTTCTTC
CASSQYGTGLSSYNEQFF
>.|TRBV10-1|TRBJ1-2|.
TGCGCCAGCAGTCATAGTGGAGTCGGGGATGGCTACACCTTC
CASSHSGVGDGYTF
>.|TRBV9|TRBJ1-4|.
TGTGCCAGCAGCGTAGGGGACCGCGGACCTAATGAAAAACTGTTTTTT
CASSVGDRGPNEKLFF